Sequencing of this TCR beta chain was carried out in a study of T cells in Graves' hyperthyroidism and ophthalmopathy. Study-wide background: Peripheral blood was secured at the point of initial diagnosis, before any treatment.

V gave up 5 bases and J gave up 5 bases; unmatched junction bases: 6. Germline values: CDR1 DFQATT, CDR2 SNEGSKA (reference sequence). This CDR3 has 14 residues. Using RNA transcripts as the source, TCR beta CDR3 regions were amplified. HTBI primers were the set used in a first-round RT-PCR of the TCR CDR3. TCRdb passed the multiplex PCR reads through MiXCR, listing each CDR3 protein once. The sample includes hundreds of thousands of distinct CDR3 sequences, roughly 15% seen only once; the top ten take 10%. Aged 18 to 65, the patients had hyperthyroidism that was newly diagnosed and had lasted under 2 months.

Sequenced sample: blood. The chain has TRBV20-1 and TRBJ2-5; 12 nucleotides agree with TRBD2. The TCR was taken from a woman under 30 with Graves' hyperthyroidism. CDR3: CSASTSGGRETQYF. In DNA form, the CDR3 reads TGCAGTGCTTCCACTAGCGGGGGGCGGGAGACCCAGTACTTC.